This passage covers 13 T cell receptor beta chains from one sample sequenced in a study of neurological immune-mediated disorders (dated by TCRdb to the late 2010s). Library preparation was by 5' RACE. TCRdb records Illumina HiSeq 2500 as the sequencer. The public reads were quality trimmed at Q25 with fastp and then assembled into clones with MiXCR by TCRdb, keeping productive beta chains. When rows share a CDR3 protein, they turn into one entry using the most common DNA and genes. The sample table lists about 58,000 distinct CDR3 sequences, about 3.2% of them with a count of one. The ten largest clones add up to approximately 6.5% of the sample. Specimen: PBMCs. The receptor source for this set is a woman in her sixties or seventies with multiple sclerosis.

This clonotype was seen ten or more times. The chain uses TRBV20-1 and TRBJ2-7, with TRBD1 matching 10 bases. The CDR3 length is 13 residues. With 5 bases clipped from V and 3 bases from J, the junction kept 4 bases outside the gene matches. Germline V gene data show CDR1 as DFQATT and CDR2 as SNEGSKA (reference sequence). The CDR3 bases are TGCAGTGCTCCCCGGACAGGGGGCTACGAGCAGTACTTC. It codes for CSAPRTGGYEQYF.

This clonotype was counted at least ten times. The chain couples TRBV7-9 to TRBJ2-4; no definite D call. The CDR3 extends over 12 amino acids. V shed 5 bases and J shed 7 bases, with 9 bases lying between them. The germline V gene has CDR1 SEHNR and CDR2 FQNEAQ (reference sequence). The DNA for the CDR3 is TGTGCCAGCAGCCTTAGTGGGAACATTCAGTACTTC. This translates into CASSLSGNIQYF.

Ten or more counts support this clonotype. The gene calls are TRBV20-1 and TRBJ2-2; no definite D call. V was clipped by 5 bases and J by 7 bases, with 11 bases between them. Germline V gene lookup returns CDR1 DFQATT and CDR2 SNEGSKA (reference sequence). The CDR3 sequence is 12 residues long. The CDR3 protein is CSAGVSNGELFF. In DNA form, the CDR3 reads TGCAGTGCTGGGGTTTCGAACGGGGAGCTGTTTTTT.

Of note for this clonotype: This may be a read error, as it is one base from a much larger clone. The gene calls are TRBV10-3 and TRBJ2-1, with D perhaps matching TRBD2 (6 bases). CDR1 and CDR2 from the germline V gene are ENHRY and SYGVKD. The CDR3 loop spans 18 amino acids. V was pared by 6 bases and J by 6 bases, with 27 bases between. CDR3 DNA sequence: TGTGCCATCAGCCTCAGACTAGAGGGAGAATCGGGGACCAATGAGCAGTTCTTC. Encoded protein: CAISLRLEGESGTNEQFF.

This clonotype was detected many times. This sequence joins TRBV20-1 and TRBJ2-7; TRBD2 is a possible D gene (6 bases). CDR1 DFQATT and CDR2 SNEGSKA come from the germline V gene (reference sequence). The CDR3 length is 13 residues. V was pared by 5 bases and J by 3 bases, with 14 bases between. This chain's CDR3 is CSAGRTGDYEQYF. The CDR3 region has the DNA TGCAGTGCTGGCCGTACGGGAGACTACGAGCAGTACTTC.

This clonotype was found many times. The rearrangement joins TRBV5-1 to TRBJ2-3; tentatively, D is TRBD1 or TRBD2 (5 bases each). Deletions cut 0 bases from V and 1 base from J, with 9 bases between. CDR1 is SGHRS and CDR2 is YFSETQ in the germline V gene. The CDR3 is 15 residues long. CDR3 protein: CASSLAGRCTDTQYF. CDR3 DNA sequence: TGCGCCAGCAGCTTGGCGGGACGGTGCACAGATACGCAGTATTTT.

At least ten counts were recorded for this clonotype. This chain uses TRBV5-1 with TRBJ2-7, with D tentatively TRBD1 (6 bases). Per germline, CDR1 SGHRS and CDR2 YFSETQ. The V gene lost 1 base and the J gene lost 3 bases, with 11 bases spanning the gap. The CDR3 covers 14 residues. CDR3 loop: CASSLTLDSYEQYF. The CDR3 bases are TGCGCCAGCAGCTTGACCCTGGACAGCTACGAGCAGTACTTC. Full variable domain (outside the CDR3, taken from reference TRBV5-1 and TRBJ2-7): KAGVTQTPRYLIKTRGQQVTLSCSPISGHRSVSWYQQTPGQGLQFLFEYFSETQRNKGNFPGRFSGRQFSNSRSEMNVSTLELGDSALYLCASSLTLDSYEQYFGPGTRLTVT.

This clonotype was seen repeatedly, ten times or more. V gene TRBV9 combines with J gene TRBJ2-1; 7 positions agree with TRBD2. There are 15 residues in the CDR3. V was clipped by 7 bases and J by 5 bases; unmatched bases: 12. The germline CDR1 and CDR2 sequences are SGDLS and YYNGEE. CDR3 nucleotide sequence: TGTGCCAGCGCTACGGGCGGGAGCGGTAACAATGAGCAGTTCTTC. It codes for CASATGGSGNNEQFF.

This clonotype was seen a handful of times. In nucleotides, the CDR3 is TGCGCCAGCAGCTCCCCCGGGACAGGGACCTACGAGCAGTACTTC. This translates into CASSSPGTGTYEQYF. The rearrangement uses TRBV5-1 and TRBJ2-7, with TRBD1 matching 9 bases. V dropped 3 bases and J dropped 2; count of bases not matched to a gene: 6. Germline V lookup: CDR1 SGHRS, CDR2 YFSETQ. The CDR3 totals 15 residues.

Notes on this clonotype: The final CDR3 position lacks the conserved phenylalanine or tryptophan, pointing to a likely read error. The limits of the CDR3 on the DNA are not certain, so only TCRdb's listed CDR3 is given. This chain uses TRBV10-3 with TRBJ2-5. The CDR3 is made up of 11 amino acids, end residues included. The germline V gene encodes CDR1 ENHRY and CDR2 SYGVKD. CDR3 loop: CAISESETKYY.

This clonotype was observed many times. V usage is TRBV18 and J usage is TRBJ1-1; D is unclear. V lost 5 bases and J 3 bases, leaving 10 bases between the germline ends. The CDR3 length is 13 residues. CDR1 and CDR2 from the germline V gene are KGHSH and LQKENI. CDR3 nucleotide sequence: TGTGCCAGCTCAGAGGGCCTCGACACTGAAGCTTTCTTT. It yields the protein CASSEGLDTEAFF. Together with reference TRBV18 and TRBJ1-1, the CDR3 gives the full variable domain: NAGVMQNPRHLVRRRGQEARLRCSPMKGHSHVYWYRQLPEEGLKFMVYLQKENIIDESGMPKERFSAEFPKEGPSILRIQQVVRGDSAAYFCASSEGLDTEAFFGQGTRLTVV.

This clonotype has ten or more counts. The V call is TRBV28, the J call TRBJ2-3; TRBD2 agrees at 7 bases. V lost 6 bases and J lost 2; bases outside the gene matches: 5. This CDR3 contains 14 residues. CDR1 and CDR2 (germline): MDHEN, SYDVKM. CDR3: CASSPGGSTDTQYF. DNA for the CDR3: TGTGCCAGCAGCCCGGGGGGTTCCACAGATACGCAGTATTTT.

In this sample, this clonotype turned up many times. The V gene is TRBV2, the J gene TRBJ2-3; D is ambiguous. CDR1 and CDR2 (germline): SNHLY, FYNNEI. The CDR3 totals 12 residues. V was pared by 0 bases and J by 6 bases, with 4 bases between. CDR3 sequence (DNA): TGTGCCAGCAGTGAAGCCGGGGATACGCAGTATTTT. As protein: CASSEAGDTQYF.